Sequencing of this T cell receptor (beta chain) was carried out in a study of T-cell memory formation after mild COVID-19. Employing constant-segment primers, 5'RACE generated TCR alpha and TCR beta cDNA libraries bearing sample barcodes and UMIs. TCRdb re-analysed the 5' RACE reads in MiXCR, keeping a single row per CDR3 protein. The table shows hundreds of thousands of distinct CDR3 sequences, with about 20% occurring only once. The V gene lost 2 bases and the J gene lost 10 bases, with 18 bases spanning the gap. Germline V gene sequence: CDR1 SGHTA, CDR2 FQGNSA. CDR3 length: 15 residues. Source material: PBMCs or a T cell subset sorted from them (not recorded which). The clonotype comes from an adult woman who had mild COVID-19 (a few samples of this study predate the infection). Cell type and time point are not known. The chain links TRBV7-2 to TRBJ2-1, with D perhaps TRBD1 (6 bases). The CDR3 region is CASSLTSSGTTEQFF. CDR3 bases: TGTGCCAGCAGCTTAACGAGCTCCGGGACAACAGAGCAGTTCTTC.